A single sample gave rise to the 21 T cell receptor beta chains below, sequenced in a study of graft-versus-host responses after intestinal transplantation. The assay was immunoSEQ multiplex PCR, and TCRdb's table has in-frame clones only and misses some. The table records about 12,000 clones, about a third of them present only once. The authors seeded roughly 200,000 CFSE-labeled responder cells together with roughly 200,000 irradiated stimulator cells tagged with violet dye. The source material was alloreactive CD8+ T cells from a mixed lymphocyte reaction culture, sampled before intestinal transplant. The subset here: CFSE-low proliferating T cells sorted from roughly six-day pre-transplant mixed lymphocyte reaction (GvH or HvG direction). These receptors originate from a human patient who received an intestinal transplant.

The chain is built from TRBV29-1 and TRBJ2-4, with 8 bases aligning to TRBD1. V shed 7 bases and J 0 bases; nucleotides not matched to a gene: 14. CDR1 is SQVTM and CDR2 is ANQGSEA in the germline V gene. The CDR3 is made up of 17 amino acids. The CDR3 DNA sequence: TGCAGCGGTCCCGGGACAGGCACTCAACTAGCCAAAAACATTCAGTACTTC. Protein: CSGPGTGTQLAKNIQYF.

About this clone: A single base separates this from a much larger clone, so it may be a read error. The chain uses TRBV9 and TRBJ2-5, with D maybe TRBD2 (7 bases). The CDR3 covers 14 residues. Germline values: CDR1 SGDLS, CDR2 YYNGEE. CDR3 in amino acids: CARSVGGRAGEQYF. The CDR3 nucleotides are TGTGCCCGCAGCGTAGGGGGGAGGGCCGGTGAGCAGTACTTC.

The rearrangement joins TRBV15 to TRBJ2-5, with D hard to call. The germline V and J ends were trimmed by 5 bases and 5 bases, with 15 bases remaining between them. The CDR3 spans 14 residues. Germline CDR1 and CDR2: LNHNV and YYDKDF (reference sequence). CDR3 sequence: CATSPSGLVETQYF. The CDR3 nucleotides are TGTGCCACCAGCCCCTCCGGTTTAGTTGAGACCCAGTACTTC.

This clone is a singleton in its sample. The chain carries TRBV15 and TRBJ1-5, with 7 bases lining up with TRBD1. The CDR3 loop spans 17 amino acids. After removal of 4 bases from V and 0 bases from J, the junction contained 9 bases not matched to a gene. Germline lookup yields CDR1 LNHNV and CDR2 YYDKDF (reference sequence). CDR3 protein: CATSKWVGQNSNQPQHF. CDR3 in DNA: TGTGCCACCAGCAAATGGGTGGGACAGAATAGCAATCAGCCCCAGCATTTT.

This clone was counted only a few times. The V gene is TRBV7-3, the J gene TRBJ2-1; no clear D gene. The germline V gene encodes CDR1 SGHTA and CDR2 FQGTGA. V gave up 1 base and J gave up 5 bases, with 6 bases separating them. The CDR3 is 13 residues long. For the CDR3, the DNA is TGTGCCAGCAGCTTAAATGGAGACAATGAGCAGTTCTTC. This sequence encodes CASSLNGDNEQFF.

This chain joins TRBV6-5 and TRBJ1-4; TRBD1 matches at 10 bases. Germline V gene data show CDR1 as MNHEY and CDR2 as SVGAGI. This CDR3 contains 15 residues. With 3 bases clipped from V and 7 bases from J, the junction kept 5 bases outside the gene matches. For the CDR3, the DNA is TGTGCCAGCAGTTATCCGGGACAGGGGTCTGAAAAACTGTTTTTT. Encoded protein: CASSYPGQGSEKLFF.

V and J are TRBV27 and TRBJ2-1; 7 nucleotides agree with TRBD1. Germline V gives CDR1 MNHEY, CDR2 SMNVEV (reference sequence). The CDR3 has 12 residues. The junction had 4 bases not matched to a gene; V was cut back by 6 bases and J by 8 bases. The CDR3 nucleotides are TGTGCCAGCAGAACAGGGGCGGATGAGCAGTTCTTC. This translates into CASRTGADEQFF.

The chain is built from TRBV15 and TRBJ1-4; TRBD1 matches 8 bases. The CDR3 spans 15 residues. J was trimmed by 8 bases and V by 5 bases; bases with no gene match: 10. CDR1 is LNHNV, CDR2 YYDKDF, per germline (reference sequence). The CDR3 DNA sequence: TGTGCCACCAGCTCCGGGACAGGCTCTATCGAAAAACTGTTTTTT. Translation gives CATSSGTGSIEKLFF.

The rearrangement joins TRBV5-1 to TRBJ2-3; D call uncertain. Germline loops: CDR1 SGHRS, CDR2 YFSETQ. Trimming took 3 bases from V and 7 from J, leaving 12 bases between them. This CDR3 has 13 amino acids. In nucleotides, the CDR3 is TGCGCCAGCAGCTCACGTTACTATCATACGCAGTATTTT. Translated: CASSSRYYHTQYF.

This clone was seen a handful of times. The genes are TRBV7-8 and TRBJ2-1; 8 nucleotides match TRBD1. The V gene end was trimmed by 7 bases and the J gene end by 8 bases; junction bases not matched to a gene: 19. Germline V CDR1 and CDR2: SGHVS, FQNEAQ. The CDR3 has 17 residues. Here the CDR3 reads CASTTLPGTGAFDEQFF. The CDR3 DNA sequence: TGTGCCAGCACCACTCTCCCCGGGACAGGAGCCTTCGATGAGCAGTTCTTC.

The V and J genes are TRBV6-6 and TRBJ2-1, with 12 nucleotides matching TRBD1. Trimming took 5 bases from V and 3 from J; bases not matched to a gene: 5. Germline values: CDR1 MNHNY, CDR2 SVGAGI (reference sequence). The CDR3 has 16 amino acids. The CDR3 protein is CASSLGTGGFYNEQFF. The CDR3 DNA reads as TGTGCCAGCAGTCTAGGGACAGGGGGCTTCTACAATGAGCAGTTCTTC.

A note on this clone: Mismatch with germline at one junction end may stem from a read error. This rearrangement joins TRBV18 to TRBJ2-7; D not resolved. CDR1 is KGHSH, CDR2 LQKENI, per germline. The CDR3 consists of 12 residues. DNA of the CDR3: TGTGCCAGCTCACCGGGTAGTCCCCGGCCGAACTTC. Translated: CASSPGSPRPNF.

V usage is TRBV4-3 and J usage is TRBJ2-2, with 7 bases identical to TRBD2. Germline CDR1 is LGHNA and CDR2 is YSLEER. The CDR3 has 14 residues. V shed 8 bases, J shed 5 bases, and the junction held 8 bases outside the gene matches. The CDR3 here is CASSRGVQTGELFF. CDR3 bases: TGCGCCAGCTCTCGGGGGGTACAAACCGGGGAGCTGTTTTTT.

The table lists this clone with a few counts. This chain links TRBV5-6 with TRBJ2-7, with 10 positions matching TRBD2. Germline-derived CDR1 and CDR2 are SGHDT and YYEEEE. This CDR3 has 14 amino acids. The trim removed 4 bases at V and 4 bases at J, leaving 5 bases unmatched. CDR3: CASSLPGLAYEQYF. DNA for the CDR3: TGTGCCAGCAGCCTACCGGGACTAGCGTACGAGCAGTACTTC.

This clone turned up a few times. This chain uses TRBV6-5 with TRBJ1-1; 9 bases match TRBD1. CDR3 length: 15 amino acids. Trimming removed 5 bases from V and 3 bases from J; junction bases left unmatched: 7. Germline CDR1 and CDR2: MNHEY and SVGAGI. CDR3 sequence: CASSRTGDGDTEAFF. The CDR3 DNA follows: TGTGCCAGCAGTCGGACAGGGGATGGTGACACTGAAGCTTTCTTT.

This chain connects TRBV9 to TRBJ1-1, with 9 bases that match TRBD1. The CDR3 is 16 residues long. Germline V gene sequence: CDR1 SGDLS, CDR2 YYNGEE. J was trimmed by 3 bases and V by 0 bases; bases with no gene match: 6. The CDR3 loop reads CASSVGGTGPDTEAFF. For the CDR3, the DNA is TGTGCCAGCAGCGTAGGTGGGACAGGGCCTGACACTGAAGCTTTCTTT.

The V and J genes are TRBV6-1 and TRBJ1-1; the D gene is possibly TRBD1 (5 bases). The CDR3 runs to 14 residues. Germline CDR1 is MNHNS and CDR2 is SASEGT. The V and J ends lost 7 bases and 2 bases respectively, with 14 bases between them. The CDR3 DNA reads TGTGCCAGCACCCAGACAGAGATAAACACTGAAGCTTTCTTT. Translated: CASTQTEINTEAFF.

The J gene is TRBJ2-7, the V gene TRBV5-3; D may be TRBD1 or TRBD2 (5 bases each). TRBV5-3 is sorted into the ORF group, with uncertain function. V lost 4 bases, J lost 2 bases, and 16 bases lay in between. The CDR3 is 15 amino acids. This CDR3 is CARSTREGRTYEQYF. The CDR3 region has the DNA TGTGCCAGAAGCACCCGAGAGGGACGTACCTACGAGCAGTACTTC.

This clone was counted between two and nine times. The chain uses TRBV5-7 and TRBJ2-5, with 7 bases aligning to TRBD2. TRBV5-7 falls under the ORF class, with uncertain function. This CDR3 contains 17 residues. With 0 bases clipped from V and 5 bases from J, the junction kept 13 bases outside the gene matches. The CDR3 sequence: CASSLETRTRGYETQYF. CDR3 bases: TGTGCCAGCAGCTTGGAAACCCGGACTAGAGGATACGAGACCCAGTACTTC.

This rearrangement joins TRBV11-2 to TRBJ2-7; 7 bases line up with TRBD1. The CDR3 has 14 amino acids. Germline V CDR1 and CDR2: SGHAT, FQNNGV. V trimming: 4 bases; J trimming: 2 bases; junction bases outside the gene matches: 5. The CDR3 sequence: CASSSPQGAYEQYF. DNA of the CDR3: TGTGCCAGCAGCTCCCCGCAGGGGGCCTACGAGCAGTACTTC.

V and J are TRBV11-1 and TRBJ2-7; D unclear. Germline V gene sequence: CDR1 SGHAT, CDR2 FQDESV (reference sequence). Deletions cut 1 base from V and 7 bases from J, with 11 bases between. This CDR3 has 13 residues. For the CDR3, the DNA is TGTGCCAGCAGCTTAGAATGGGGATGGGAGCAGTACTTC. It encodes CASSLEWGWEQYF. Combining the CDR3 with reference TRBV11-1 and TRBJ2-7 gives the whole variable domain EAEVAQSPRYKITEKSQAVAFWCDPISGHATLYWYRQILGQGPELLVQFQDESVVDDSQLPKDRFSAERLKGVDSTLKIQPAELGDSAMYLCASSLEWGWEQYFGPGTRLTVT.